Below, one TCR beta chain is given with its context. The antigen is unknown. This sample is drawn from a study of early T cells in non-severe SARS-CoV-2 infection. Study results and limitations: VDJdb matching, biased toward anti-spike CD8 responses, missed private and CD4 specificities.

Individual cDNA molecules received unique molecular identifiers. MiXCR, applied by TCRdb to the 5' RACE reads, yields one record per CDR3 protein. This table holds 87,000 or so distinct CDR3 sequences, around 15% found once. This clonotype originated in an adult who was a healthcare worker with PCR-confirmed SARS-CoV-2 infection or an uninfected control (not recorded which). The sample consisted of whole blood.

The CDR3 coding sequence is TGTGCCAGCAGTTCGGGGACAGCCGGGGAGCTGTTTTTT. This encodes CASSSGTAGELFF. The chain recombines TRBV6-2 or TRBV6-3 with TRBJ2-2; 7 nucleotides agree with TRBD1. This CDR3 spans 13 amino acids. CDR1 is MNHEY and CDR2 is SVGEGT in the germline V gene. With 4 bases clipped from V and 6 bases from J, the junction kept 2 bases outside the gene matches.